This TCR beta chain was identified during a study of early T cells in non-severe SARS-CoV-2 infection (dated by TCRdb to the early 2020s). For the study in its entirety: Because TCR sequencing was done on bulk RNA from unsorted whole blood, the alpha and beta chains could not be paired.

Libraries came from 5' RACE. Sequencing relied on a NextSeq 500. Unique molecular identifiers were attached to individual cDNA molecules in the TCR library protocol so that sequencing error and PCR bias could be corrected. Both TCR alpha and beta chains were sequenced, and tight co-correlation was observed between alpha and beta sequence abundances in each sample. The authors processed their data as follows. Decombinator V4 was used to perform V gene, J gene and CDR3 annotation of TCR sequences. TCRs were defined as expanded if a significant change between any two time points was detected under a Poisson model with p below 0.0001. TCR abundances were normalised to the total number of TCRs sequenced per sample and were expressed as counts per million. MAIT TCRs were defined by TRAV1-2 paired with TRAJ12, TRAJ20 or TRAJ33, and iNKT TCRs by TRAV10 paired with TRAJ18. VDJdb, accessed on 1 November 2021, was searched for TCRs annotated for CMV, EBV and SARS-CoV-2, and TCRs annotated for more than one antigen were excluded. TCRdb trimmed the raw reads at Q25, called clones with MiXCR and kept productive beta chains. Records with the same CDR3 protein are collapsed into one entry carrying the most frequent genes and DNA. Clone size and V and J calls follow TCRdb, not the original study. The sample data list tens of thousands of distinct CDR3 sequences, and approximately 6.1% of these were observed just once. The ten largest make up under 5.5% of the sample.

This clonotype was observed at least ten times. The antigen it recognizes is unknown. No quality values exist for individual bases; no much larger clone is one base distant. Deletion took 3 bases off V and 1 base off J, with a span of 28 bases between the germline ends. From the cysteine up to the phenylalanine, the CDR3 has a length of 21 residues. Only the CDR3 DNA is retained, 63 bases long and in frame from the first base. Results and caveats for the whole study, not just this receptor: VDJdb matching was skewed toward anti-spike CD8 responses and likely underestimated virus-specific expansions, missing private and CD4 specificities.

Set within a cohort of healthcare workers in London, UK, this nested case-control study involved weekly PCR testing of nasopharyngeal swabs along with blood sampling. Between 23 and 31 March 2020, the week of the UK lockdown, healthcare workers were enrolled and then followed up weekly for as long as 16 weeks. This chain is built from TRBV12-3 or TRBV12-4 and TRBJ2-1; matching of 6 bases hints at TRBD2 as the D gene. The sequenced sample consisted of whole blood. The receptor was derived from an adult who was a healthcare worker with PCR-confirmed SARS-CoV-2 infection or an uninfected control (not recorded which). DNA sequence: TGTGCCAGCAGTTTCCTCGATCGCGGCTTTGGCGGGGTCCAATCCTACAATGAGCAGTTCTTC. Its amino acids are CASSFLDRGFGGVQSYNEQFF.